These T cell receptor beta chains were read from a single sample in a study of cytomegalovirus exposure and HLA in healthy donors. Assay: immunoSEQ multiplex PCR; the TCRdb copy retains only in-frame clones and omits some. The sample shows around 65,000 clones, under 85% of them seen only once. Sequencing was done on a sample of PBMCs. The receptors stem from a man over 45 in good health and CMV-seropositive. Each CDR3 is given with its conserved first and last residue. A D gene is named only where the DNA matches it firmly. Size is stated for part of the rows, as once, few or many counts, or as a class when the clone is expanded.

v_gene	j_gene	abundance	len	d_gene	CDR3nt	CDR3aa
TRBV15	TRBJ2-2	NA	15	TRBD1	TGTGCCACCAGCCCGGGACAGAGATACACCGGGGAGCTGTTTTTT	CATSPGQRYTGELFF
TRBV29-1	TRBJ1-4	NA	13	NA	TGCAGCGCGATTATACAGAACAATGAAAAACTGTTTTTT	CSAIIQNNEKLFF
TRBV4-3	TRBJ1-4	NA	15	TRBD1	TGCGCCAGCAGCCAAGGGGACAGGGGATCTGAAAAACTGTTTTTT	CASSQGDRGSEKLFF
TRBV7-2	TRBJ2-7	NA	15	TRBD2	TGTGCCAGCAGCCCGAGACTAGCGGCTGTCTCCGAGCAGTACTTC	CASSPRLAAVSEQYF
TRBV7-2	TRBJ2-3	NA	16	NA	TGTGCCAGCAGTCCTCCGCCCGGGACTCATACAGATACGCAGTATTTT	CASSPPPGTHTDTQYF
TRBV28	TRBJ2-1	NA	18	TRBD2	TGTGCCATCACCGCCTCAAATCCCGGGACTAGCGGGAGGGATGAGCAGTTCTTC	CAITASNPGTSGRDEQFF
TRBV28	TRBJ2-1	NA	15	TRBD1	TGTGCCAGCAGGTCAGGGGGCTCAGGCTACAATGAGCAGTTCTTC	CASRSGGSGYNEQFF
TRBV5-1	TRBJ2-5	NA	16	TRBD2	TGCGCCAGCAGCTTGGGACTAGCGGGGGGACAAGAGACCCAGTACTTC	CASSLGLAGGQETQYF
TRBV28	TRBJ1-2	NA	16	TRBD1	TGTGCCAGCAGTTCCCTCGCCCGGGACAGGAACTATGGCTACACCTTC	CASSSLARDRNYGYTF
TRBV9	TRBJ1-4	few	17	TRBD1	TGTGCCAGCAGCGCCGGGACAGGGGGCGGTGCTAATGAAAAACTGTTTTTT	CASSAGTGGGANEKLFF
TRBV7-9	TRBJ2-3	few	14	NA	TGTGCCAGCAGCTTAGCGGGAGTTACAGATACGCAGTATTTT	CASSLAGVTDTQYF
TRBV9	TRBJ1-6	NA	15	NA	TGTGCCAGCAGCAGCCGATGGGGGGGTGATTCACCCCTCCACTTT	CASSSRWGGDSPLHF
TRBV4-2	TRBJ2-3	NA	13	NA	TGTGCCAGCAGCCATACTAGCACAGATACGCAGTATTTT	CASSHTSTDTQYF
TRBV7-9	TRBJ2-1	NA	15	NA	TGTGCCAGCAGCCCCCGTGGGAGCTCCTACAATGAGCAGTTCTTC	CASSPRGSSYNEQFF
TRBV13	TRBJ1-1	NA	12	NA	TGTGCCAGCAGCTTCCTCAACACTGAAGCTTTCTTT	CASSFLNTEAFF
TRBV7-9	TRBJ2-7	NA	15	TRBD2	TGTGCCAGCAGCCGTCTGGAGACTAGCCACTACGAGCAGTACTTC	CASSRLETSHYEQYF
TRBV29-1	TRBJ2-5	NA	15	TRBD2	TGCAGCGTCCCTGGACTAGCGGGGACCCAAGAGACCCAGTACTTC	CSVPGLAGTQETQYF
TRBV6-5	TRBJ1-2	few	13	TRBD1	TGTGCCAGCCTAACCGGACAGGACTATGGCTACACCTTC	CASLTGQDYGYTF
TRBV7-2	TRBJ2-3	NA	17	TRBD2	TGTGCCAGCAGCTCTAGGGGAGAGCGGGGAGGGGCAGATACGCAGTATTTT	CASSSRGERGGADTQYF
TRBV30	TRBJ2-1	few	11	TRBD2	TGTGCCTGGAGCGTCGGACTAGCTCCGTTCTTC	CAWSVGLAPFF
TRBV6-1	TRBJ1-2	NA	14	NA	TGTGCCAGCAGTGGGGGAGGAACAATAGTCGGCTACACCTTC	CASSGGGTIVGYTF
TRBV6-6	TRBJ2-7	NA	15	TRBD2	TGTGCCAGCAGCCGACTAGCGGGAGGGCTGTACGAGCAGTACTTC	CASSRLAGGLYEQYF
TRBV10-2	TRBJ1-1	NA	12	NA	TGCGCCAGCAGTTCAGGGAACACTGAAGCTTTCTTT	CASSSGNTEAFF
TRBV7-3	TRBJ2-3	NA	14	NA	TGTGCCAGCAGCCCGGGACACTCCGCAGATACGCAGTATTTT	CASSPGHSADTQYF
TRBV11-2	TRBJ2-1	NA	19	TRBD2	TGTGCCAGCATCCGCGGCGTAGCGGGAGGGCCAGGGTCCTACAATGAGCAGTTCTTC	CASIRGVAGGPGSYNEQFF
TRBV28	TRBJ2-7	NA	14	TRBD1	TGTGCCAGCAGGATCACAGGGGGGACCTACGAGCAGTACTTC	CASRITGGTYEQYF